The rows below give T cell receptor beta chains drawn from one sample of a study of blood T cell repertoires in COVID-19. Sequencing used immunoSEQ multiplex PCR; TCRdb keeps in-frame clones, though not all of them. Counted here are about 320,000 clones, 90% occurring once; the ten biggest clones make up roughly 3.9%. Material: PBMCs or T cells enriched from blood (not recorded which). These receptors were obtained from a woman under 40 who had been exposed to COVID-19. Each CDR3 is given with its conserved first and last residue. A D gene is named only where the DNA matches it firmly. Size is stated for part of the rows, as once, few or many counts, or as a class when the clone is expanded.

>-|TRBJ1-5|-|TRBV7-2
TGTGCCAGCAGCTATGGGCAGGAATATCAGCCCCAGCATTTT
CASSYGQEYQPQHF
>-|TRBJ2-3|TRBD2|TRBV6-2/TRBV6-3
TGTGCCAGCAGTTACCAGACTATGACTCGCGGGGGGTTTTGGACAGATACGCAGTATTTT
CASSYQTMTRGGFWTDTQYF
>once|TRBJ1-2|TRBD1|TRBV7-6
TGTGCCAGCAGCTTAGAACAGGGGGCTAACTATGGCTACACCTTC
CASSLEQGANYGYTF
>few|TRBJ2-7|-|TRBV5-4
TGTGCCAGCAGCTCTCCGGGGGTTTCACCCTACGAGCAGTACTTC
CASSSPGVSPYEQYF
>-|TRBJ2-7|-|TRBV9
TGTGCCAGCAGCGTAGCGACAGGGAGGTACGAGCAGTACTTC
CASSVATGRYEQYF
>-|TRBJ1-1|-|TRBV14
TGTGCCAGCAGCCAAGAATTGGTGGGACTTGAGGAAGAAGCTTTCTTT
CASSQELVGLEEEAFF
>-|TRBJ2-2|-|TRBV14
TGTGCCAGCAGCCAAGAGTGGCAGGGAAAAAGGTCGGGCACCGGGGAGCTGTTTTTT
CASSQEWQGKRSGTGELFF
>-|TRBJ1-3|-|TRBV4-2
TGTGCCAGCAGCCAAGAGGTAGTGGGAGCCAGCTCTGGAAACACCATATATTTT
CASSQEVVGASSGNTIYF
>few|TRBJ1-1|-|TRBV29-1
TGCAGCGTTGTGGGTCCGGGCACTGAAGCTTTCTTT
CSVVGPGTEAFF
>-|TRBJ2-7|-|TRBV3-1/TRBV3-2
TGTGCCAGCAACCGACCTGGGAGCGAGCAGTACTTC
CASNRPGSEQYF
>-|TRBJ2-7|-|TRBV29-1
TGCAGCTTCACCGGGACACGGCTTTCCTACGAGCAGTACTTC
CSFTGTRLSYEQYF
>-|TRBJ2-3|-|TRBV27
TGTGCCAGCAGTTTATCGAGAGGGCGCACGCAGTATTTT
CASSLSRGRTQYF
>-|TRBJ1-2|TRBD1|TRBV5-4
TGTGCCAGCAGCTCCGCAACAGGGGGCGGTTATGGCGGCTACACCTTC
CASSSATGGGYGGYTF
>-|TRBJ1-2|TRBD1|TRBV2
TGTGCCAGCAGCCCAGGGGGCGTATTGGACTATGGCTACACCTTC
CASSPGGVLDYGYTF
>-|TRBJ1-2|-|TRBV7-2
TGTGCCAGCAGTAAACGGGTGCCCCTTGGCTACACCTTC
CASSKRVPLGYTF
>-|TRBJ2-3|-|TRBV11-3
TGTGCCAGCAGCTTCAGGGCAGGGGGGGATACGCAGTATTTT
CASSFRAGGDTQYF
>-|TRBJ2-3|TRBD1|TRBV11-3
TGTGCCAGCAGCGAGGGACAGGGGGGCACAGATACGCAGTATTTT
CASSEGQGGTDTQYF
>-|TRBJ2-3|TRBD1|TRBV7-9
TGTGCCAGCAGCCCCTCCGGGACAGGGGCCCGGGATACGCAGTATTTT
CASSPSGTGARDTQYF
>once|TRBJ1-1|-|TRBV5-1
TGCGCCAGCAGCTTGGTTGAGGCCGGGAACACTGAAGCTTTCTTT
CASSLVEAGNTEAFF
>-|TRBJ2-3|-|TRBV11-2
TGTGCCAGCAGCTTCCGTCGGGCGGGGGCCAGCGGCGATACGCAGTATTTT
CASSFRRAGASGDTQYF
>-|TRBJ1-1|-|TRBV28
TGTGCCACCAGCGTCGGGCGGGTTATTAAGAACACTGAAGCTTTCTTT
CATSVGRVIKNTEAFF
>-|TRBJ2-1|-|TRBV7-2
TGTGCCAGCAGCCGCATACTCAATGAGCAGTTCTTC
CASSRILNEQFF
>-|TRBJ2-2|TRBD2|TRBV9
TGTGCCAGCAGCGTAGCGGGGGGGAATCCCGGGGAGCTGTTTTTT
CASSVAGGNPGELFF
>-|TRBJ2-7|TRBD1|TRBV15
TGTGCCACCAGCAGCAACAGGGGATTATTCTACGAGCAGTACTTC
CATSSNRGLFYEQYF
>-|TRBJ1-1|-|TRBV2
TGTGCCAGCAGACAGACCCCCGGAACTGAAGCTTTCTTT
CASRQTPGTEAFF
>-|TRBJ1-3|-|TRBV28
TGTGCCAGCAGTTTTCCCGGCAAGCTTTGGAGGGCCTCTGGAAACACCATATATTTT
CASSFPGKLWRASGNTIYF
>few|TRBJ1-1|-|TRBV11-2
TGTGCCAGCAGCTTAGGACAGAACACTGAAGCTTTCTTT
CASSLGQNTEAFF
>-|TRBJ2-7|-|TRBV9
TGTGCCAGCAGCGTAGGTTCGCAGGTAGGCAACGAGCAGTACTTC
CASSVGSQVGNEQYF
>-|TRBJ1-4|TRBD1|TRBV29-1
TGCAGCGTTGCGGGACAGGGCGGTGAAAAACTGTTTTTT
CSVAGQGGEKLFF
>-|TRBJ1-3|TRBD1|TRBV6-4
TGTGCCCTCAGCCCCCTTGATCAGACAGGGAATCCCTCTGGAAACACCATATATTTT
CALSPLDQTGNPSGNTIYF
>once|TRBJ1-2|-|TRBV7-2
TGTGCCAGCAGCGTGACAGCTACCACCTATGGCTACACCTTC
CASSVTATTYGYTF
>-|TRBJ1-1|-|TRBV7-9
TGTGCCAGCAGCTTACTTACAGGATTGAACACTGAAGCTTTCTTT
CASSLLTGLNTEAFF
>-|TRBJ1-1|-|TRBV3-1/TRBV3-2
TGTGCCAGCAGCCGCGAGGGGAACACTGAAGCTTTCTTT
CASSREGNTEAFF
>-|TRBJ1-1|TRBD1|TRBV30
TGTGCCTGGAGTAGGGGGCCGGATACTGAAGCTTTCTTT
CAWSRGPDTEAFF
>-|TRBJ1-3|-|TRBV20-1
TGCAGTGCTAGTTGGCCGGGAAGAAACACCATATATTTT
CSASWPGRNTIYF
>-|TRBJ1-2|-|TRBV29-1
TGCAGCGTTGACAGGGCGAGCTATGGCTACACCTTC
CSVDRASYGYTF
>once|TRBJ2-5|-|TRBV2
TGTGCCAGCAGCGATCCCAGGGTCCGCGAGACCCAGTACTTC
CASSDPRVRETQYF
>-|TRBJ2-7|TRBD1|TRBV5-1
TGCGCCAGCAGCAACCGGGACAGGGGCGAGCAGTACTTC
CASSNRDRGEQYF
>-|TRBJ1-6|-|TRBV7-2
TGTGCCAGCAGCTATGACAGTTATTCACCCCTCCACTTT
CASSYDSYSPLHF
>-|TRBJ1-5|-|TRBV6-5
TGTGCCAGCAGTTACTCGGCATCGACAGCAAATCAGCCCCAGCATTTT
CASSYSASTANQPQHF
>once|TRBJ2-1|-|TRBV4-3
TGCGCCAGCAGCCAAGGGGACTGGTATTCCGATGAGCAGTTCTTC
CASSQGDWYSDEQFF